These 24 T cell receptor beta chains originate from one sample sequenced in a study of cytomegalovirus exposure and HLA in healthy donors. PCR employed 60 Vbeta and 13 Jbeta primers. Using immunoSEQ multiplex PCR, the repertoire was profiled, and TCRdb retains in-frame clones only, with some absent. This sample has about 130,000 clones, with 81% found just once. The specimen sequenced was PBMCs. The source is a woman in her thirties in good health and CMV-seronegative.

The chain combines TRBV5-1 with TRBJ2-6; 10 bases are shared with TRBD1. Germline V lookup: CDR1 SGHRS, CDR2 YFSETQ. CDR3 length equals 16 residues. V lost 4 bases, J lost 0 bases, and 1 base stayed unmatched. The CDR3 DNA follows: TGCGCCAGCAGCCGACAGGGGGCCTCTGGGGCCAACGTCCTGACTTTC. This sequence encodes CASSRQGASGANVLTF. Full variable domain (outside the CDR3, taken from reference TRBV5-1 and TRBJ2-6): KAGVTQTPRYLIKTRGQQVTLSCSPISGHRSVSWYQQTPGQGLQFLFEYFSETQRNKGNFPGRFSGRQFSNSRSEMNVSTLELGDSALYLCASSRQGASGANVLTFGAGSRLTVL.

The genes are TRBV15 and TRBJ2-7; 11 bases agree with TRBD1. This CDR3 has 16 amino acids. The germline CDR1 and CDR2 sequences are LNHNV and YYDKDF (reference sequence). Losses at the gene ends were 2 bases for V and 2 bases for J; bases not matched to a gene: 5. For the CDR3, the DNA is TGTGCCACCAGCAGACGGCCGGGACAGGGGGCCTACGAGCAGTACTTC. It codes for CATSRRPGQGAYEQYF. Variable domain in full (rest from reference TRBV15 and TRBJ2-7): DAMVIQNPRYQVTQFGKPVTLSCSQTLNHNVMYWYQQKSSQAPKLLFHYYDKDFNNEADTPDNFQSRRPNTSFCFLDIRSPGLGDTAMYLCATSRRPGQGAYEQYFGPGTRLTVT.

This sequence joins TRBV11-2 and TRBJ1-2; TRBD1 matches 10 bases. The germline V gene has CDR1 SGHAT and CDR2 FQNNGV. Trimming at V came to 5 bases and at J to 11 bases, leaving 8 bases not matched to a gene. The CDR3 extends over 13 amino acids. The CDR3 reads CASSLGQGVGYTF. DNA of the CDR3: TGTGCCAGCAGCCTAGGACAGGGGGTGGGTTACACCTTC. The full variable domain, with the rest looked up from reference TRBV11-2 and TRBJ1-2, is EAGVAQSPRYKIIEKRQSVAFWCNPISGHATLYWYQQILGQGPKLLIQFQNNGVVDDSQLPKDRFSAERLKGVDSTLKIQPAKLEDSAVYLCASSLGQGVGYTFGSGTRLTVV.

The chain carries TRBV5-1 and TRBJ2-1; 7 bases map to TRBD1. This CDR3 has 16 amino acids. Germline loops: CDR1 SGHRS, CDR2 YFSETQ. Trimming removed 1 base from V and 9 bases from J; junction bases left unmatched: 13. As DNA, the CDR3 is TGCGCCAGCAGCTTGCTGGGCAGGGGGTCCGGCAGTGAGCAGTTCTTC. Translated, it gives CASSLLGRGSGSEQFF.

The rearrangement links TRBV2 to TRBJ1-1; D is unresolved. V lost 2 bases and J lost 1, with 8 bases in between. CDR1 is SNHLY, CDR2 FYNNEI, per germline. The CDR3 runs 14 residues. The CDR3 nucleotides read TGTGCCAGCAGTGAATCCACACCGAACACTGAAGCTTTCTTT. Protein sequence: CASSESTPNTEAFF.

This chain connects TRBV10-2 to TRBJ1-4; 7 nucleotides agree with TRBD1. Germline CDR1 and CDR2: WSHSY and SAAADI. V was clipped by 3 bases and J by 4 bases; unmatched bases: 5. The CDR3 spans 15 residues. The CDR3, as DNA: TGCGCCAGCAGTGATCACGGGACAGTTAATGAAAAACTGTTTTTT. It encodes CASSDHGTVNEKLFF.

V gene TRBV5-1 combines with J gene TRBJ1-3; TRBD1 agrees at 7 bases. The CDR3 is 16 amino acids. CDR1 SGHRS and CDR2 YFSETQ come from the germline V gene. With 2 bases clipped from V and 2 bases from J, the junction kept 7 bases outside the gene matches. The DNA of the CDR3 is TGCGCCAGCAGCTTCCAGCGACAGGGCCCTGGAAACACCATATATTTT. It specifies CASSFQRQGPGNTIYF. The full variable domain, with the rest looked up from reference TRBV5-1 and TRBJ1-3, is KAGVTQTPRYLIKTRGQQVTLSCSPISGHRSVSWYQQTPGQGLQFLFEYFSETQRNKGNFPGRFSGRQFSNSRSEMNVSTLELGDSALYLCASSFQRQGPGNTIYFGEGSWLTVV.

This chain joins TRBV6-6 and TRBJ2-7, with 7 bases aligning to TRBD2. Germline loops: CDR1 MNHNY, CDR2 SVGAGI (reference sequence). V lost 6 bases, J lost 2 bases, and 10 bases stayed unmatched. The length of the CDR3 is 15 residues. Here the CDR3 reads CASSRFSGLPYEQYF. The DNA for the CDR3 is TGTGCCAGCAGCCGATTTAGCGGGCTGCCCTACGAGCAGTACTTC.

The J gene is TRBJ2-1, the V gene TRBV19, with 9 bases fitting TRBD2. In germline, CDR1 is LNHDA, CDR2 SQIVND (reference sequence). Trimming took 5 bases from V and 9 from J; bases not matched to a gene: 8. CDR3 length: 14 residues. The CDR3: CASSSIAGVSEQFF. Written as DNA, the CDR3 is TGTGCCAGTAGTTCAATAGCGGGAGTTAGTGAGCAGTTCTTC. Full variable domain (outside the CDR3, taken from reference TRBV19 and TRBJ2-1): DGGITQSPKYLFRKEGQNVTLSCEQNLNHDAMYWYRQDPGQGLRLIYYSQIVNDFQKGDIAEGYSVSREKKESFPLTVTSAQKNPTAFYLCASSSIAGVSEQFFGPGTRLTVL.

The chain employs TRBV6-1 and TRBJ2-1, with D unclear. V shed 7 bases and J shed 5 bases, with 12 bases lying between them. Germline V gene lookup returns CDR1 MNHNS and CDR2 SASEGT. The CDR3 runs to 13 residues. The CDR3 region is CASTANIHNEQFF. The DNA of the CDR3 is TGTGCCAGCACAGCGAACATCCACAATGAGCAGTTCTTC.

The chain links TRBV5-4 to TRBJ1-2; 7 bases align to TRBD1. The CDR3 length is 15 residues. The ends lost 4 bases at V and 4 bases at J; junction bases unmatched: 10. From germline, CDR1 is SGHNT and CDR2 YYREEE (reference sequence). CDR3 amino acids: CASSPPYGDSYGYTF. CDR3 bases: TGTGCCAGCAGCCCACCGTATGGGGACAGCTATGGCTACACCTTC.

This clone was detected once. This sequence joins TRBV9 and TRBJ2-3, with 10 bases that match TRBD2. The CDR3 consists of 15 residues. The V segment lost 4 bases and the J segment 6 bases; nucleotides outside the gene matches: 8. Germline assignment: CDR1 SGDLS and CDR2 YYNGEE. The CDR3 reads CASSMTSGPRDTQYF. The CDR3 region has the DNA TGTGCCAGCAGCATGACTAGCGGGCCTAGGGATACGCAGTATTTT.

This chain links TRBV27 with TRBJ1-2; D call uncertain. V lost 2 bases to trimming and J lost 1 base, with 5 bases between them. The CDR3 runs to 13 residues. CDR1 and CDR2 from the germline V gene are MNHEY and SMNVEV (reference sequence). CDR3 sequence: CASSLGLNYGYTF. In DNA form, the CDR3 reads TGTGCCAGCAGTTTAGGCCTTAACTATGGCTACACCTTC.

This chain connects TRBV7-2 to TRBJ2-1; 14 bases match TRBD2. Trimming at V came to 6 bases and at J to 7 bases, leaving 5 bases not matched to a gene. Germline V gene sequence: CDR1 SGHTA, CDR2 FQGNSA. This CDR3 has 15 residues. The CDR3 nucleotides read TGTGCCAGCAGGGGGACTAGCGGGAGTATGAATGAGCAGTTCTTC. It specifies CASRGTSGSMNEQFF.

The CDR3 here is CASSLERADTEAFF. In DNA, the CDR3 is TGCGCCAGCAGCTTGGAGAGGGCCGACACTGAAGCTTTCTTT. V and J are TRBV5-1 and TRBJ1-1; D unresolved. This CDR3 region has 14 residues. V dropped 0 bases and J dropped 3 bases, with 9 bases sitting between them. Germline CDR1 is SGHRS and CDR2 is YFSETQ.

The chain recombines TRBV4-2 with TRBJ2-4; TRBD1 matches at 9 bases. The CDR3 has 19 residues. V shed 2 bases, J shed 1 base, and the junction held 12 bases outside the gene matches. In germline, CDR1 is LGHNA, CDR2 YNFKEQ. Written as DNA, the CDR3 is TGTGCCAGCAGCCAACCTTTCCGACAGGGGGGACTGGCCAAAAACATTCAGTACTTC. Its protein is CASSQPFRQGGLAKNIQYF.

There are a few counts of this clone. The chain employs TRBV13 and TRBJ2-7; 8 nucleotides match TRBD1. Trimming removed 4 bases from V and 7 bases from J; junction bases left unmatched: 6. This CDR3 is 13 amino acids long. Germline lookup yields CDR1 PRHDT and CDR2 FYEKMQ (reference sequence). In DNA, the CDR3 is TGTGCCAGCAGCTCGGACAGGGTCGGTGAGCAGTACTTC. Translating gives CASSSDRVGEQYF.

This clone was seen once. The gene calls are TRBV19 and TRBJ2-2; 10 bases fit TRBD2. Per germline, CDR1 LNHDA and CDR2 SQIVND (reference sequence). This CDR3 is built from 17 residues. The V and J ends lost 5 bases and 5 bases, in that order; junction bases with no gene match: 11. CDR3 coding DNA: TGTGCCAGTAGTCCTGGGCGCTCTAGCGGGAGTACCGGGGAGCTGTTTTTT. Its translation: CASSPGRSSGSTGELFF.

The V gene is TRBV9, the J gene TRBJ1-3, with D perhaps matching TRBD1 (6 bases). This CDR3 is 15 amino acids long. The V and J ends lost 3 bases and 0 bases respectively, with 10 bases between them. Germline-derived CDR1 and CDR2 are SGDLS and YYNGEE. The CDR3 spells CASSGQVGSGNTIYF. Here the CDR3 DNA reads TGTGCCAGCAGCGGACAGGTGGGCTCTGGAAACACCATATATTTT.

The chain's CDR3 is CAISARTATDTQYF. The CDR3 DNA is TGTGCCATCAGTGCTAGGACAGCCACAGATACGCAGTATTTT. J is TRBJ2-3 and V is TRBV10-3; the D gene is possibly TRBD1 (6 bases). Germline CDR1 and CDR2: ENHRY and SYGVKD. The CDR3 sequence is 14 residues long. V was clipped by 4 bases and J by 2 bases, with 10 bases between them.

The V and J genes are TRBV2 and TRBJ2-1; weak D call: TRBD1 (6 bases). CDR1 is SNHLY and CDR2 is FYNNEI in the germline V gene. The CDR3 totals 12 residues. The V end was cut by 4 bases, the J end by 12 bases, with 13 bases between. The DNA for the CDR3 is TGTGCCAGCAGTGCAACAGGGCAAGGGCAGTTCTTC. Its translation is CASSATGQGQFF.

This chain joins TRBV29-1 and TRBJ1-2, with D unresolved. This CDR3 is built from 12 residues. In germline, CDR1 is SQVTM, CDR2 ANQGSEA. V gave up 2 bases and J gave up 5 bases, with 9 bases separating them. DNA for the CDR3: TGCAGCGTTGAAATACCGGGATATGGCTACACCTTC. Encoded protein: CSVEIPGYGYTF.

The rearrangement uses TRBV14 and TRBJ2-1; tentatively, D is TRBD1 (5 bases). Germline assignment: CDR1 SGHDN and CDR2 FVKESK. The CDR3 sequence is 16 residues long. The V end lost 0 bases, the J end lost 2 bases, and 11 bases lay between the germline ends. This CDR3 reads CASSQERQKPYNEQFF. CDR3 nucleotide sequence: TGTGCCAGCAGCCAAGAACGACAGAAGCCCTACAATGAGCAGTTCTTC.

This clone was found once. The genes are TRBV6-1 and TRBJ1-2, with D perhaps TRBD1 (6 bases). The V end was cut by 5 bases, the J end by 0 bases, with 10 bases between. Looked up from germline, CDR1 is MNHNS and CDR2 is SASEGT. CDR3 length equals 14 residues. The CDR3 sequence is CASSSGEANYGYTF. CDR3 coding DNA: TGTGCCAGCAGTTCAGGGGAAGCTAACTATGGCTACACCTTC.